The rows below give T cell receptor beta chains drawn from one sample of a study of CD8 T cells in ankylosing spondylitis. MiXCR was run by TCRdb on the 5' RACE reads, yielding one entry per CDR3 protein. Counted here are approximately 340,000 distinct CDR3 sequences, roughly 14% occurring once; the ten biggest clones make up 1.1%. Sequencing was performed on blood, either unsorted or a sorted T cell fraction (not recorded which). Source of these receptors: a male donor with ankylosing spondylitis or in good health (not recorded which). Both conserved end residues are part of each CDR3. Each record gives: J gene, clone size, V gene, D gene, CDR3 protein, CDR3 DNA. D genes are given only for firm matches. A clone size is listed for some rows: how often the clone was seen (once, few, many), or a class if it is expanded.

TRBJ2-2 few TRBV7-2 . CASSHGQTGELFF TGTGCCAGCAGCCATGGACAGACCGGGGAGCTGTTTTTT
TRBJ1-2 few TRBV12-3/TRBV12-4 . CATSRAQRDGYTF TGTGCCACCTCGAGGGCACAGCGCGACGGCTACACCTTC
TRBJ2-1 few TRBV29-1 . CSVRPLDGEQFF TGCAGCGTTCGACCCCTAGATGGTGAGCAGTTCTTC
TRBJ2-2 . TRBV11-3 TRBD1 CASSQQGKSTGELFF TGTGCCAGCAGCCAACAGGGGAAGAGCACCGGGGAGCTGTTTTTT
TRBJ1-2 . TRBV6-2/TRBV6-3 . CASSYSGPSTVHGYTF TGTGCCAGCAGTTACTCCGGACCATCAACGGTCCATGGCTACACCTTC
TRBJ2-2 . TRBV6-1 . CASKYPGELFF TGTGCCAGCAAGTACCCCGGGGAGCTGTTTTTT
TRBJ2-2 . TRBV2 . CASSFDRLANTGELFF TGTGCCAGCAGCTTCGACAGGCTAGCGAACACCGGGGAGCTGTTTTTT
TRBJ2-2 once TRBV15 . CATSRATGQRTGELFF TGTGCCACCAGCAGGGCAACGGGACAACGCACCGGGGAGCTGTTTTTT
TRBJ2-2 few TRBV11-2 . CARGSNTGELFF TGTGCCAGAGGGTCGAACACCGGGGAGCTGTTTTTT
TRBJ2-1 few TRBV30 . CAWSVEGSYNEQFF TGTGCCTGGAGTGTAGAAGGCTCCTACAATGAGCAGTTCTTC
TRBJ2-2 . TRBV11-3 TRBD2 CASSFSGRELFF TGTGCCAGCAGCTTTAGCGGGCGGGAGCTGTTTTTT
TRBJ2-7 . TRBV29-1 . CSVEDVPYEQYF TGCAGCGTGGAGGACGTACCCTACGAGCAGTACTTC
TRBJ2-7 . TRBV10-3 . CAISEGHEQYF TGTGCCATCAGTGAAGGCCACGAGCAGTACTTC